In this sample, the clone carrying this T cell receptor (beta chain) turned up a few times. Its matching antigen is unknown. Trimming stripped 8 bases from V and 6 bases from J, with 11 bases between. Germline values: CDR1 MNHEY, CDR2 SVGEGT. The CDR3 extends over 12 amino acids. Total RNA was extracted at no less than 6 micrograms per sample. This record comes from a study of blood T cells in healthy people across ages. Study-level background: Template switching picked up about one barcoded beta molecule for each two T cells. Study outcomes and limitations: Both higher diversity and more naive CD4+ cells marked long-lived donors when set against aged donors.

Primers used in a second PCR of roughly 7 to 11 cycles were a sample-barcoded 5' primer and a J-beta primer mix. TCRdb re-derived calls from the 5' RACE reads in MiXCR, one entry per CDR3 protein. This sample has approximately 830,000 distinct CDR3 sequences; 62% occur once, and the top ten carry 25% to 30%. The sequence derives from a man younger than 45 in good health. The V call is TRBV6-2 or TRBV6-3, the J call TRBJ2-1; weak D call: TRBD1 (6 bases). Sequencing input: blood. The CDR3 loop reads CASSYRVNEQFF. CDR3 sequence (DNA): TGTGCCAGCTCTTACAGGGTCAATGAGCAGTTCTTC.